The T cell receptor (beta chain) described here comes from a study of identifying expanded T cells in peripheral blood. Study results and caveats: Differentially abundant clones: 1 to 1.5 between replicates, about 16 at approximately two weeks, over 18 at four. Across healthy donors, higher total template counts meant significantly greater roughly 2-week count variance.

This CDR3 contains 17 residues. J was trimmed by 3 bases and V by 3 bases; bases with no gene match: 12. Germline loops: CDR1 MNHEY, CDR2 SMNVEV (reference sequence). Healthy donors had no documented immune events, such as infections, while sampled. Repertoires were generated with immunoSEQ multiplex PCR, while TCRdb's copy carries only in-frame clones and drops some. The table has 80,000 to 95,000 clones, approximately 90% seen once. As for this clone: The antigen remains undetermined.

Sequenced input: blood. This receptor was taken from a person aged 18-70 years in good health. The rearrangement links TRBV27 to TRBJ2-7; 9 positions match TRBD1. The CDR3, as DNA: TGTGCCAGCAGTTTCCTGCCCGGGACAGGGTTCCTCTACGAGCAGTACTTC. Its protein is CASSFLPGTGFLYEQYF.